The sequence of this T cell receptor beta chain was determined in a study of cytomegalovirus exposure and HLA in healthy donors. Study at large: The roughly 120 validation repertoires, a later analysis reported, used the same platform as the approximately 670 first-cohort repertoires.

Notes on the study in general: Later, an analysis found that TCR clusters from the first cohort tended to co-occur in the 90 to 150 validation repertoires.

V was clipped by 2 bases and J by 3 bases, with 8 bases between them. CDR1 is LNHNV and CDR2 is YYDKDF in the germline V gene (reference sequence). This CDR3 region has 15 residues. Note on this clone: Its matching antigen is unknown.

Data came from immunoSEQ multiplex PCR; TCRdb stores just in-frame clones and leaves some out. The sample lists about 56,000 clones; more than 90% were seen once. The origin of this receptor is a man in his late teens or twenties in good health and CMV-seronegative. The gene calls are TRBV15 and TRBJ2-6, with D possibly TRBD1 on 6 matching bases. The sample was PBMCs. CDR3 DNA: TGTGCCACCAGCAGACCAGGGGTTGGGGCCAACGTCCTGACTTTC. Translating gives CATSRPGVGANVLTF.